These T cell receptor beta chains were read from a single sample in a study of OX40 agonist ivuxolimab in advanced cancers. TCRdb keeps only in-frame clones here, not all; method: immunoSEQ multiplex PCR. The sample shows tens of thousands of clones, around 74% of them seen only once. This specimen consisted of CD4+ or CD8+ T cells sorted from blood, obtained in a trial of the OX40 agonist ivuxolimab. The receptors were gathered from an adult with an advanced solid tumor such as melanoma, head and neck, liver or kidney cancer. Both conserved end residues are part of each CDR3. Fields, in order: V gene, J gene, D gene, clone size, CDR3 DNA, CDR3 protein. D genes are given only for firm matches. Clone size is given for some rows only: seen once, a few or many times, or a class if the clone is expanded.

TRBV4-2	TRBJ1-2	TRBD1	NA	TGTGCCAGCAGCGAGACAGGGTATAATGGCTACACCTTC	CASSETGYNGYTF
TRBV6-4	TRBJ1-1	TRBD1	NA	TGTGCCAGCACCGCCCCAAACAGGGGTCGGACTGAAGCTTTCTTT	CASTAPNRGRTEAFF
TRBV30	TRBJ2-4	NA	NA	TGTGCCTGGCGGGGCCACCGGGCCGTTAAAAACATTCAGTACTTC	CAWRGHRAVKNIQYF
TRBV7-2	TRBJ1-5	NA	once	TGTGCCAGCAGCACCAATGGTCCAGGGAGGAATCAGCCCCAGCATTTT	CASSTNGPGRNQPQHF
TRBV12-5	TRBJ1-4	TRBD1	NA	TGTGCTAGTGGAGAGGGACAGGGGCGTGAAAAACTGTTTTTT	CASGEGQGREKLFF
TRBV7-8	TRBJ1-6	NA	NA	TGTGCCAGCAGCTTAGGACAGGCCCAAAGCTCCTATAATTCACCCCTCCACTTT	CASSLGQAQSSYNSPLHF
TRBV30	TRBJ2-3	TRBD1	NA	TGTGCCCGACAGGGGAGCACAGATACGCAGTATTTT	CARQGSTDTQYF
TRBV19	TRBJ2-2	TRBD1	few	TGTGCCAGTAGTCCGGGGACAGGGAACACCGGGGAGCTGTTTTTT	CASSPGTGNTGELFF
TRBV5-1	TRBJ1-2	NA	NA	TGCGCCAGCAGGCGCGGCGAAGGGGAGAAAGGCTACACCTTC	CASRRGEGEKGYTF
TRBV4-1	TRBJ1-2	NA	once	TGCGCCAGCAGCCAAGATGGTTATGGCTACACCTTC	CASSQDGYGYTF
TRBV27	TRBJ2-5	TRBD1	NA	TGTGCCAGCAGTTTGAACAGGGGAGAGACCCAGTACTTC	CASSLNRGETQYF